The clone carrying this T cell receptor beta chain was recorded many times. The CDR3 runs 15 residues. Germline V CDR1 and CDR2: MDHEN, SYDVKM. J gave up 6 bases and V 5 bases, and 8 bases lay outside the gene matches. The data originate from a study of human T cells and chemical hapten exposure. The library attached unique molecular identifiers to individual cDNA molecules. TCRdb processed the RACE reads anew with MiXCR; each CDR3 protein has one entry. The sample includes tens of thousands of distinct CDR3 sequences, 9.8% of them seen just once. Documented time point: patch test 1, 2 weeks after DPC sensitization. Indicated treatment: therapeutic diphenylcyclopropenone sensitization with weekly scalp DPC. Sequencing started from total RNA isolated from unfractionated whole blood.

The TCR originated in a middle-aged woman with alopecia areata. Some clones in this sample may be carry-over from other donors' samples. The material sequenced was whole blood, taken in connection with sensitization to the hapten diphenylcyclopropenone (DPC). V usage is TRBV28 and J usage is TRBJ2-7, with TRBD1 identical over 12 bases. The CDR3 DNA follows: TGTGCCAGCAGTACGCCCGGGACAGGGGGCGGCGAGCAGTACTTC. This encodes CASSTPGTGGGEQYF.